A selection of T cell receptor beta chains follows, all from one sample in a study of OX40 agonist ivuxolimab in advanced cancers. Data came from immunoSEQ multiplex PCR; TCRdb stores just in-frame clones and leaves some out. The sample has 45,000 to 60,000 clones, roughly nine tenths seen once. The specimen comprised CD4+ or CD8+ T cells sorted from blood, sampled in a trial of the OX40 agonist ivuxolimab. Receptors originate from an adult with an advanced solid tumor such as melanoma, head and neck, liver or kidney cancer. CDR3s include the opening cysteine and the closing phenylalanine or tryptophan. A D gene is named only where the DNA matches it firmly. Some rows have no size entry. The others give once, few or many, or a class for an expanded clone.

clone_size,v_call,d_call,j_call,cdr3_nt,cdr3_aa
-,TRBV7-9,TRBD1,TRBJ1-1,TGTGCCAGCAGCCCCTTGGGACAGGGGAACACTGAAGCTTTCTTT,CASSPLGQGNTEAFF
few,TRBV6-6,TRBD2,TRBJ2-1,TGTGCCAGCATATCCCAGACTAGCGGGGGTTATCGAGAGCAGTTCTTC,CASISQTSGGYREQFF
once,TRBV6-6,-,TRBJ2-5,TGTGCCAGCAGTCAACCCGGGGCGGAGACCCAGTACTTC,CASSQPGAETQYF
-,TRBV18,-,TRBJ1-2,TGTGCCAGCTCACCCCACTCCCCCGGTTCCAGTGAGGGGGGGAAGTATGGCTACACCTTC,CASSPHSPGSSEGGKYGYTF
-,TRBV5-4,-,TRBJ2-1,TGTGCCAGCAGCTTGGCCGAAATCACCGCGGGCCGGCAGTTCTTC,CASSLAEITAGRQFF
-,TRBV11-2,-,TRBJ2-7,TGTGCCAGCAGCTTAGAGTCAGGGCTTTTCTCCTACGAGCAGTACTTC,CASSLESGLFSYEQYF
-,TRBV7-2,-,TRBJ1-5,TGTGCCAGCAGCTTAGCTCCAGGGAGCAATCAGCCCCAGCATTTT,CASSLAPGSNQPQHF
-,TRBV9,-,TRBJ2-1,TGTGCCAGCAGCGCCCGTGGAGGGTGGGGGAGAGGTGAGCAGTTCTTC,CASSARGGWGRGEQFF
-,TRBV2,-,TRBJ1-1,TGTGCCAGCAGCCCAGGCGGGGTTGAAGCTTTCTTT,CASSPGGVEAFF
-,TRBV5-1,TRBD2,TRBJ2-4,TGCGCCAGCAGCTTGGCTCCGGTAGCGGGGCCCCAAATAGCCAAAAACATTCAGTACTTC,CASSLAPVAGPQIAKNIQYF
-,TRBV5-1,-,TRBJ1-1,TGCGCCAGCAGCTTGGCTAATTCTCTTCAGGCGAACACTGAAGCTTTCTTT,CASSLANSLQANTEAFF
-,TRBV6-5,-,TRBJ2-7,TGTGCCAGCGGCTGGTACGAGTACTTC,CASGWYEYF
-,TRBV7-3,TRBD1,TRBJ2-1,TGTGCCAGCAGCCTACAGGGGGCCCCCTCCTACAATGAGCAGTTCTTC,CASSLQGAPSYNEQFF
-,TRBV28,TRBD1,TRBJ1-1,TGTGCCACACAGACAGGGGGCACTGAAGCTTTCTTT,CATQTGGTEAFF
-,TRBV7-2,TRBD2,TRBJ2-7,TGTGCCAGCAGCTTATTGAGCGGGGCCTACGAGCAGTACTTC,CASSLLSGAYEQYF
-,TRBV28,TRBD2,TRBJ2-3,TGTGCCAGCAGTCCTACCTATAGCGGGAGGGCCGCAGATACGCAGTATTTT,CASSPTYSGRAADTQYF
-,TRBV10-1,-,TRBJ1-1,TGCGCCAGCAGTGAGGTCGGGGAAGAAGCTTTCTTT,CASSEVGEEAFF
-,TRBV28,-,TRBJ1-2,TGTGCCACTTTAACCCCTCTACCCCGAGGCTACACCTTC,CATLTPLPRGYTF
-,TRBV15,-,TRBJ1-3,TGTGCCACCAGCAGAGATCACGCAGGGAGGGGAAACACCATATATTTT,CATSRDHAGRGNTIYF
-,TRBV6-1,TRBD1,TRBJ1-5,TGTGCCAGCAGGTCAACAGGGGGAGCTCAGCCCCAGCATTTT,CASRSTGGAQPQHF
-,TRBV5-1,-,TRBJ1-2,TGCGCCAGCAGCTTACTTACAGGGTTCTCGGGTGGCTACACCTTC,CASSLLTGFSGGYTF
-,TRBV5-6,-,TRBJ1-6,TGTGCCAGCAGCCGACGAGTCTATAATTCACCCCTCCACTTT,CASSRRVYNSPLHF
-,TRBV18,-,TRBJ1-2,TGTGCCAGCTCACCTAACACAGGGAGATGGAATGGCTACACCTTC,CASSPNTGRWNGYTF
-,TRBV5-5,TRBD2,TRBJ2-5,TGTGCCAGCAGCTTACTAGCGGGGTTGGAGACCCAGTACTTC,CASSLLAGLETQYF
-,TRBV5-1,TRBD1,TRBJ2-7,TGCGCCAGCAGCTTTGTCCTAGACAGGGGAAAGGACGAGCAGTACTTC,CASSFVLDRGKDEQYF
-,TRBV5-1,-,TRBJ2-3,TGCGCCAGCAGCGACCCTAGCAGAAGCACAGATACGCAGTATTTT,CASSDPSRSTDTQYF
-,TRBV5-6,-,TRBJ1-1,TGTGCCAGCAGCTTTCTCCAAACGGCTTTCTTT,CASSFLQTAFF
-,TRBV28,TRBD1,TRBJ2-7,TGTGCCAGCAACCCCACAGGGGGCGTCTACGAGCAGTACTTC,CASNPTGGVYEQYF